Following are 5 T cell receptor beta chains from one sample sequenced in a study of blood T cell repertoires in COVID-19. Produced via immunoSEQ multiplex PCR; TCRdb's table is partial and in-frame only. The data hold about 220,000 clones, with around 81% observed a single time. Material for sequencing was peripheral blood. These receptors originate from a human donor in a cohort sampled during active COVID-19.

This clone has only one observation. V gene TRBV18 combines with J gene TRBJ2-7, with 8 bases fitting TRBD1. The CDR3 runs 16 residues. CDR1 KGHSH and CDR2 LQKENI come from the germline V gene. The V gene end was trimmed by 2 bases and the J gene end by 5 bases; junction bases not matched to a gene: 11. CDR3 region: CASSPNARGLVDEQYF. CDR3 DNA: TGTGCCAGCTCACCAAACGCCAGGGGGCTCGTGGACGAGCAGTACTTC.

This clone was detected only a few times. This rearrangement joins TRBV5-4 to TRBJ1-2, with D unclear. Trimming pared 6 bases from V and 6 bases from J, leaving 21 bases between. Germline CDR1 is SGHNT and CDR2 is YYREEE (reference sequence). This CDR3 is built from 15 residues. This chain's CDR3 is CASTLLGLGADGYTF. For the CDR3, the DNA is TGTGCCAGCACCCTGCTCGGTTTAGGAGCCGATGGCTACACCTTC. The variable domain in full, with the rest retrieved from reference TRBV5-4 and TRBJ1-2, is ETGVTQSPTHLIKTRGQQVTLRCSSQSGHNTVSWYQQALGQGPQFIFQYYREEENGRGNFPPRFSGLQFPNYSSELNVNALELDDSALYLCASTLLGLGADGYTFGSGTRLTVV.

V usage is TRBV2 and J usage is TRBJ2-1, with D hard to call. Trimming took 1 base from V and 0 from J, leaving 10 bases between them. The V gene's germline CDR1 is SNHLY and CDR2 FYNNEI. CDR3 length: 16 residues. The CDR3 sequence: CASSEGRRSSYNEQFF. The CDR3 coding sequence is TGTGCCAGCAGTGAAGGCCGAAGGAGCTCCTACAATGAGCAGTTCTTC.

This clone came up a few times. The chain is built from TRBV2 and TRBJ1-5; tentative D call: TRBD1 (5 bases). The CDR3 has 14 residues. CDR1 is SNHLY, CDR2 FYNNEI, per germline. The V end lost 4 bases, the J end lost 2 bases, and 9 bases lay between the germline ends. In nucleotides, the CDR3 is TGTGCCAGCAGTGTTATACAGGGCAATCAGCCCCAGCATTTT. This codes for CASSVIQGNQPQHF.

This chain joins TRBV12-3 or TRBV12-4 and TRBJ1-1; D gene unclear. V was shortened by 5 bases and J by 4 bases, with 11 bases between the two germline ends. The CDR3 sequence is 13 residues long. CDR3 amino acids: CASSLSPGTEAFF. CDR3 in DNA: TGTGCCAGCAGTCTGAGCCCGGGCACTGAAGCTTTCTTT.